These 30 T cell receptor beta chains came from one sample sequenced in a study of T cells in Graves' hyperthyroidism and ophthalmopathy. What was amplified from RNA transcripts were TCR beta CDR3 regions. Researchers ran a first-round RT-PCR on the TCR CDR3 using the HTBI primer set. MiXCR was run by TCRdb on the multiplex PCR reads, yielding one entry per CDR3 protein. Among about 500,000 distinct CDR3 sequences listed, about 15% were seen once. The sample comprised blood. These receptors all stem from a woman between 18 and 30 years old with Graves' hyperthyroidism.

This clonotype was counted many times. The chain joins TRBV12-3 or TRBV12-4 to TRBJ2-5; maybe TRBD2 (6 bases). Trimming took off 2 bases at V and 4 bases at J, with 20 bases between the two ends. This CDR3 contains 17 residues. In nucleotides, the CDR3 is TGTGCCAGCAGTTTATTTTCGGGGGTCGGGGATGTAGAGACCCAGTACTTC. It specifies CASSLFSGVGDVETQYF.

This clonotype was seen many times. The V call is TRBV7-3, the J call TRBJ1-1, with TRBD1 matching over 7 bases. V gave up 2 bases and J gave up 4 bases; unmatched junction bases: 4. CDR1 is SGHTA, CDR2 FQGTGA, per germline. The CDR3 spans 14 residues. The CDR3 reads CASSLSSGGTEAFF. The CDR3 DNA sequence: TGTGCCAGCAGCTTATCATCAGGGGGCACTGAAGCTTTCTTT.

This chain links TRBV6-2 or TRBV6-3 with TRBJ2-2; D gene ambiguous. Trimming removed 6 bases from V and 6 bases from J, with 8 bases in between. The CDR3 loop spans 12 amino acids. Germline lookup yields CDR1 MNHEY and CDR2 SVGEGT. The CDR3: CASRSDPGELFF. In nucleotides, the CDR3 is TGTGCCAGCAGAAGCGATCCCGGGGAGCTGTTTTTT.

This clonotype was seen only once. V and J are TRBV6-6 and TRBJ2-3; D might be TRBD2 (6 bases). Germline V gene sequence: CDR1 MNHNY, CDR2 SVGAGI (reference sequence). The CDR3 totals 15 residues. Trimming cost V 0 bases and J 4 bases, with 11 bases left between them. CDR3 nucleotide sequence: TGTGCCAGCAGTTACTCTACCGGGACTCCAGATACGCAGTATTTT. It yields the protein CASSYSTGTPDTQYF.

A remark on this clonotype: A much larger clone differs from this one at a single base, so this may be a read error. This chain links TRBV12-3 or TRBV12-4 with TRBJ1-1; D is unclear. This CDR3 spans 11 amino acids. V was clipped by 11 bases and J by 7 bases, with 14 bases between them. DNA for the CDR3: TGTGCCGCCACCCTGAAGGGTGAAGCTTTCTTT. Translating it yields CAATLKGEAFF.

This clonotype was seen repeatedly, ten times or more. The gene calls are TRBV20-1 and TRBJ1-4; D might be TRBD1 (5 bases). CDR1 DFQATT and CDR2 SNEGSKA come from the germline V gene (reference sequence). The length of the CDR3 is 13 residues. Deletions cut 6 bases from V and 8 bases from J, with 16 bases between. The DNA for the CDR3 is TGCAGTGCCCCCCAGGGAACCAACGAAAAACTGTTTTTT. Its protein is CSAPQGTNEKLFF.

J is TRBJ2-7 and V is TRBV7-9; D call uncertain. This CDR3 has 17 residues. V shed 1 base and J shed 3 bases, with 19 bases lying between them. Germline values: CDR1 SEHNR, CDR2 FQNEAQ (reference sequence). CDR3 sequence: CASSLDAKQKFFYEQYF. The DNA for the CDR3 is TGTGCCAGCAGCTTAGACGCAAAGCAGAAGTTTTTCTACGAGCAGTACTTC.

This clonotype was observed a few times. V is TRBV9 and J is TRBJ2-1; D unclear. Germline assignment: CDR1 SGDLS and CDR2 YYNGEE. The germline V and J ends were trimmed by 4 bases and 4 bases, with 18 bases remaining between them. CDR3 length: 16 residues. The CDR3 reads CASSPRPNSKYNEQFF. DNA of the CDR3: TGTGCCAGCAGCCCCCGACCAAACTCGAAATACAATGAGCAGTTCTTC.

This clonotype has just a few counts. The V call is TRBV29-1, the J call TRBJ2-2, with a possible D match to TRBD2 (5 bases). This CDR3 has 13 residues. CDR1 SQVTM and CDR2 ANQGSEA come from the germline V gene. The V and J ends lost 3 bases and 7 bases respectively, with 12 bases between them. CDR3 in amino acids: CSVERAKGGELFF. DNA for the CDR3: TGCAGCGTTGAGCGGGCGAAGGGCGGGGAGCTGTTTTTT.

This clonotype showed up many times. The gene calls are TRBV2 and TRBJ2-7, with D unclear. Germline-derived CDR1 and CDR2 are SNHLY and FYNNEI. The CDR3 has 13 residues. Trimming took off 6 bases at V and 4 bases at J, with 13 bases between the two ends. In DNA, the CDR3 is TGTGCCAGCAGACTTAAGATAGAGTACGAGCAGTACTTC. Translating it yields CASRLKIEYEQYF.

In this sample, this clonotype turned up a few times. The chain combines TRBV6-1 with TRBJ2-3, with TRBD2 identical over 7 bases. The J segment lost 1 base and the V segment lost 2 bases, leaving 6 bases of the junction unmatched. The CDR3 length is 16 residues. The V gene's germline CDR1 is MNHNS and CDR2 SASEGT. The CDR3 spells CASSELEREGTDTQYF. The DNA for the CDR3 is TGTGCCAGCAGTGAATTGGAGCGGGAAGGCACAGATACGCAGTATTTT.

Ten or more counts support this clonotype. The chain carries TRBV28 and TRBJ2-1, with D uncertain. V was cut by 1 base and J by 0 bases, with 4 bases left in between. The CDR3 contains 14 residues. The germline gives CDR1 MDHEN, CDR2 SYDVKM. In DNA, the CDR3 is TGTGCCAGCAGTTTATACAGCTCCTACAATGAGCAGTTCTTC. It codes for CASSLYSSYNEQFF.

In this sample, this clonotype turned up many times. The J gene is TRBJ2-5, the V gene TRBV28; 7 bases fit TRBD2. In germline, CDR1 is MDHEN, CDR2 SYDVKM. The V segment lost 6 bases and the J segment 1 base; nucleotides outside the gene matches: 8. The CDR3 is 15 amino acids. CDR3 loop: CASRDSGGPQETQYF. DNA for the CDR3: TGTGCCAGCAGGGACTCGGGGGGACCCCAAGAGACCCAGTACTTC.

The table lists this clonotype with a few counts. This chain connects TRBV6-2 or TRBV6-3 to TRBJ1-1; D is unresolved. The germline CDR1 and CDR2 sequences are MNHEY and SVGEGT. The CDR3 is 12 amino acids. Deletions cut 8 bases from V and 7 bases from J, with 14 bases between. In nucleotides, the CDR3 is TGTGCCAGCTGTACGAGACCCATTGAAGCTTTCTTT. Translated, it gives CASCTRPIEAFF.

This clonotype was seen more than once but under ten times. The chain is built from TRBV4-1 and TRBJ2-1; D is tentatively TRBD1 or TRBD2 (5 bases each). Germline-derived CDR1 and CDR2 are MGHRA and YSYEKL. The V gene lost 1 base and the J gene lost 6 bases, with 10 bases spanning the gap. The CDR3 consists of 14 residues. The CDR3 sequence: CASSQVGTGNEQFF. The CDR3 DNA reads as TGCGCCAGCAGCCAAGTGGGGACGGGCAATGAGCAGTTCTTC.

The sample holds a few counts of this clonotype. The V call is TRBV7-9, the J call TRBJ1-3; D gene ambiguous. CDR1 SEHNR and CDR2 FQNEAQ come from the germline V gene (reference sequence). Trimming stripped 5 bases from V and 1 base from J, with 15 bases between. The CDR3 loop spans 16 amino acids. The CDR3 DNA follows: TGTGCCAGCAGCAGGGAGGCGCGATCTTCTGGAAACACCATATATTTT. Protein product: CASSREARSSGNTIYF.

This clonotype was counted between two and nine times. CDR3 bases: TGTGCCAGCAGCCCACAACGTAGCGGGAATGCAGAGTTCTTC. Its protein product is CASSPQRSGNAEFF. The chain recombines TRBV5-4 with TRBJ2-1; 8 nucleotides match TRBD2. Germline values: CDR1 SGHNT, CDR2 YYREEE (reference sequence). V shed 4 bases, J shed 14 bases, and the junction held 14 bases outside the gene matches. The CDR3 consists of 14 residues.

This clonotype was observed many times. The V gene is TRBV7-8, the J gene TRBJ2-1, with TRBD2 matching over 7 bases. Germline loops: CDR1 SGHVS, CDR2 FQNEAQ. The CDR3 runs 17 residues. V lost 0 bases and J lost 1; bases outside the gene matches: 6. The CDR3: CASSLARAGPSYNEQFF. CDR3 nucleotide sequence: TGTGCCAGCAGCTTAGCGCGAGCGGGACCTTCCTACAATGAGCAGTTCTTC.

This clonotype was counted at least ten times. V gene TRBV12-3 or TRBV12-4 combines with J gene TRBJ2-6, with 8 bases lining up with TRBD1. CDR3 length equals 15 residues. V was clipped by 4 bases and J by 2 bases; unmatched bases: 1. The CDR3 loop is CASSSGQAGANVLTF. The CDR3 DNA sequence: TGTGCCAGCAGTTCGGGACAGGCTGGGGCCAACGTCCTGACTTTC.

This clonotype was seen just once. The gene calls are TRBV5-1 and TRBJ2-1, with 14 bases that match TRBD2. The CDR3 extends over 15 amino acids. The J segment lost 8 bases and the V segment lost 4 bases, leaving 5 bases of the junction unmatched. The V gene's germline CDR1 is SGHRS and CDR2 YFSETQ. The CDR3 DNA reads as TGCGCCAGCAGCGCAGGGACTAGCGGGAGACATGAGCAGTTCTTC. Protein: CASSAGTSGRHEQFF.

Ten or more counts support this clonotype. The rearrangement uses TRBV24-1 and TRBJ2-7; 9 positions agree with TRBD1. Germline CDR1 is KGHDR and CDR2 is SFDVKD. This CDR3 region has 14 residues. V gave up 5 bases and J gave up 6 bases; unmatched junction bases: 7. The chain's CDR3 is CATSGGTGLREQYF. The CDR3, as DNA: TGTGCCACCAGTGGTGGGACAGGGCTTCGCGAGCAGTACTTC.

Turning to this clonotype: A much more abundant neighbour one base away suggests this may be a read error. The J gene is TRBJ1-1, the V gene TRBV29-1; D is undetermined. The CDR3 totals 13 residues. Per the germline V gene, CDR1 is SQVTM and CDR2 is ANQGSEA. CDR3 sequence reads: CSVEDSGWLEAFF. The CDR3 DNA reads TGCAGCGTGGAAGACTCGGGATGGCTTGAAGCTTTCTTT.

This clonotype was counted between two and nine times. V gene TRBV3-1 combines with J gene TRBJ2-7; TRBD1 matches 8 bases. Trimming took 1 base from V and 2 from J; bases not matched to a gene: 7. Germline V lookup: CDR1 LGHDT, CDR2 YNNKEL (reference sequence). There are 16 residues in the CDR3. CDR3 sequence: CASSQVLWTGTYEQYF. The CDR3 coding sequence is TGTGCCAGCAGCCAAGTTCTTTGGACAGGGACCTACGAGCAGTACTTC.

The CDR3 loop is CASSYNGGYGNTIYF. The CDR3 DNA is TGTGCCAGCAGTTACAATGGGGGTTATGGAAACACCATATATTTT. The chain couples TRBV6-5 to TRBJ1-3, with D possibly being TRBD1 (5 bases). V shed 2 bases and J shed 3 bases, with 11 bases lying between them. Looked up from germline, CDR1 is MNHEY and CDR2 is SVGAGI. CDR3 size: 15 residues.

Ten or more counts support this clonotype. CDR3 sequence reads: CASSPTGTGELFF. CDR3 nucleotide sequence: TGTGCCAGCTCACCTACCGGGACCGGGGAGCTGTTTTTT. V and J are TRBV18 and TRBJ2-2; no reliable D call. This CDR3 contains 13 residues. Per the germline V gene, CDR1 is KGHSH and CDR2 is LQKENI. Trimming removed 3 bases from V and 5 bases from J, with 7 bases in between.

This clonotype was detected a few times. The gene calls are TRBV29-1 and TRBJ1-5; 9 bases match TRBD1. J lost 3 bases, V lost 5 bases, and 8 bases had no gene match. Germline V gene data show CDR1 as SQVTM and CDR2 as ANQGSEA. The CDR3 is 15 residues long. CDR3 nucleotide sequence: TGCAGCGTTCAGACCGGACAGGGGACCAATCAGCCCCAGCATTTT. It is translated as CSVQTGQGTNQPQHF.

This clonotype appeared a few times. This sequence joins TRBV2 and TRBJ1-1, with 7 bases lining up with TRBD1. Per the germline V gene, CDR1 is SNHLY and CDR2 is FYNNEI. The CDR3 loop spans 14 amino acids. V lost 7 bases, J lost 3 bases, and 8 bases stayed unmatched. CDR3 sequence (DNA): TGTGCCAGCAAGCGACAGGGTGATGACACTGAAGCTTTCTTT. Its translation is CASKRQGDDTEAFF.

This clonotype was found many times. The chain carries TRBV6-2 or TRBV6-3 and TRBJ2-1; 7 bases line up with TRBD2. The CDR3 loop spans 18 amino acids. Trimming cost V 0 bases and J 6 bases; bases outside gene matches: 14. In germline, CDR1 is MNHEY, CDR2 SVGEGT. In DNA form, the CDR3 reads TGTGCCAGCAGTTACTCGACTAGCTTAGGTTTTGAAGCCAATGAGCAGTTCTTC. This encodes CASSYSTSLGFEANEQFF.

Ten or more counts support this clonotype. V is TRBV4-1 and J is TRBJ1-1; no clear D. The CDR3 sequence is 15 residues long. V was shortened by 0 bases and J by 3 bases, with 11 bases between the two germline ends. Per the germline V gene, CDR1 is MGHRA and CDR2 is YSYEKL. The CDR3 sequence: CASSQDAGSDTEAFF. As DNA, the CDR3 is TGCGCCAGCAGCCAAGATGCGGGGTCAGACACTGAAGCTTTCTTT.

V usage is TRBV20-1 and J usage is TRBJ2-1; no definite D call. The CDR3 has 17 residues. The V gene lost 3 bases and the J gene lost 7 bases, with 25 bases spanning the gap. Germline CDR1 and CDR2: DFQATT and SNEGSKA (reference sequence). CDR3 loop: CSASILLGLGRANEQFF. The CDR3 DNA follows: TGCAGTGCTAGCATTCTTCTAGGGTTAGGTCGGGCGAATGAGCAGTTCTTC.